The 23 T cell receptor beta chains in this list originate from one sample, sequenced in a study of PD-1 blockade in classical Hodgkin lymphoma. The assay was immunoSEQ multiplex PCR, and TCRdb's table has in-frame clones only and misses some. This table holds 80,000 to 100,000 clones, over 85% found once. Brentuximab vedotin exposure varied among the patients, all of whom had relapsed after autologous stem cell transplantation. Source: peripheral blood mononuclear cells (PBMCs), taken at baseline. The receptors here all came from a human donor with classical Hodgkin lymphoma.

CDR3 residues: CASGQLGSGGYGYTF. The CDR3 region has the DNA TGTGCCAGCGGACAGCTGGGGTCGGGAGGCTATGGCTACACCTTC. This sequence joins TRBV25-1 and TRBJ1-2; weak D call: TRBD1 (6 bases). Deletions cut 8 bases from V and 4 bases from J, with 20 bases between. The CDR3 covers 15 residues. Germline assignment: CDR1 MGHDK and CDR2 SYGVNS.

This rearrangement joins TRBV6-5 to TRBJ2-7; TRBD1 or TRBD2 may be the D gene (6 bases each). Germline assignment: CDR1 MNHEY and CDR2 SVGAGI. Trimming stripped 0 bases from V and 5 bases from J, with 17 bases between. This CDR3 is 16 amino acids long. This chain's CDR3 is CASSYSQQGGIDEQYF. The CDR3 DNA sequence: TGTGCCAGCAGTTACTCGCAACAGGGAGGTATCGACGAGCAGTACTTC.

CDR3 nucleotides: TGTGCCAGCAGCTCCAGAGGAAGGAGTGGCTACACCTTC. Translation: CASSSRGRSGYTF. The chain combines TRBV7-9 with TRBJ1-2; D ambiguous. The CDR3 consists of 13 residues. Germline CDR1 is SEHNR and CDR2 is FQNEAQ (reference sequence). V was pared by 4 bases and J by 7 bases, with 13 bases between.

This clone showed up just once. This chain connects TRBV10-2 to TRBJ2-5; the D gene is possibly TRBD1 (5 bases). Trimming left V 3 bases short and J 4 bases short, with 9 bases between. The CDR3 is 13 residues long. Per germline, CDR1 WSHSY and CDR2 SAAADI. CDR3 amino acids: CASSDLGPETQYF. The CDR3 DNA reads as TGCGCCAGCAGTGATTTGGGGCCAGAGACCCAGTACTTC.

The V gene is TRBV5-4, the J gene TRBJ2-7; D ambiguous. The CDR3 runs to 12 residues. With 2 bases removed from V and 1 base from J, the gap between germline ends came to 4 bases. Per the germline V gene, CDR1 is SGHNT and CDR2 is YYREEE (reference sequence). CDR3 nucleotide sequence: TGTGCCAGCAGCTTTGGATCCTACGAGCAGTACTTC. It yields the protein CASSFGSYEQYF.

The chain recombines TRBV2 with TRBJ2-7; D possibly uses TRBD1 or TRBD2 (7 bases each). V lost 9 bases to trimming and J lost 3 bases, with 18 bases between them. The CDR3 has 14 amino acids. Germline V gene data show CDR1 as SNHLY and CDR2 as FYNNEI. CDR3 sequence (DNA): TGTGCCAGAGGATCAGGGGGGGCTATCTACGAGCAGTACTTC. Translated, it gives CARGSGGAIYEQYF.

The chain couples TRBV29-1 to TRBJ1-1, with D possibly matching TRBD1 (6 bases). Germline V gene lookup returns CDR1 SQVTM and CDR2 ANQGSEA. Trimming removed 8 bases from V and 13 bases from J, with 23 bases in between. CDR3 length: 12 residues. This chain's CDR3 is CSISLLGTLVFF. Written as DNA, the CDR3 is TGCAGCATTTCCTTGCTCGGGACATTGGTTTTCTTT. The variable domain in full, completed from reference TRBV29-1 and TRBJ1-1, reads SAVISQKPSRDICQRGTSLTIQCQVDSQVTMMFWYRQQPGQSLTLIATANQGSEATYESGFVIDKFPISRPNLTFSTLTVSNMSPEDSSIYLCSISLLGTLVFFGQGTRLTVV.

The CDR3 is CASSSGTVYEQYF. In DNA form, the CDR3 reads TGTGCCAGCAGCTCCGGGACAGTATACGAGCAGTACTTC. V usage is TRBV5-6 and J usage is TRBJ2-7; the match to TRBD1 covers 7 bases. J lost 4 bases, V lost 3 bases, and 4 bases had no gene match. This CDR3 region has 13 residues. Germline V lookup: CDR1 SGHDT, CDR2 YYEEEE.

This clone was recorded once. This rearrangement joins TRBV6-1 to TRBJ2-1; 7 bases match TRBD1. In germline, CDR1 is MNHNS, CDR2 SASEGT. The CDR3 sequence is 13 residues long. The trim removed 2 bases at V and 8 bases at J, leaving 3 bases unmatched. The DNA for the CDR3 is TGTGCCAGCAGTGAATCGACAGGGTATGAGCAGTTCTTC. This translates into CASSESTGYEQFF.

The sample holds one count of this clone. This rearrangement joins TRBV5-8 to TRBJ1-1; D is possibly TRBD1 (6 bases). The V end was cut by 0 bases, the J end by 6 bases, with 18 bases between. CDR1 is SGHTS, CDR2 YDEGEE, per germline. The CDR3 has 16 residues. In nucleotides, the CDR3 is TGTGCCAGCAGCTTGGGGCAGGGGTCCCTCATTGCTGAAGCTTTCTTT. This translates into CASSLGQGSLIAEAFF.

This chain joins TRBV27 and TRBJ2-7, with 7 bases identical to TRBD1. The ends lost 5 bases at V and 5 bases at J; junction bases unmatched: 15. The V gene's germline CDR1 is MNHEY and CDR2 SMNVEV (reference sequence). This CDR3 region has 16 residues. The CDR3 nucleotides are TGTGCCAGCAGTCCCTCGACAGGGATGCTGATCGACGAGCAGTACTTC. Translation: CASSPSTGMLIDEQYF.

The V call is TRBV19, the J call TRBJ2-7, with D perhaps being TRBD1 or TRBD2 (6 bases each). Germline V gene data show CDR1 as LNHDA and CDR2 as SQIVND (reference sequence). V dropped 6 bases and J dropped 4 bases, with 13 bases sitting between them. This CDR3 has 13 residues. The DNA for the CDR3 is TGTGCCAGTAGGAACAGGGCGGGGTACGAGCAGTACTTC. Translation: CASRNRAGYEQYF.

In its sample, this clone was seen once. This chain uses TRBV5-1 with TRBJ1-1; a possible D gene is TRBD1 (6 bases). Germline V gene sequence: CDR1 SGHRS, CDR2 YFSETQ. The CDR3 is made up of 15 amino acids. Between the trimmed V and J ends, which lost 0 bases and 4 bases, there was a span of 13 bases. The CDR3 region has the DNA TGCGCCAGCAGCTTGGTCGGGGGGCTAGGCACTGAAGCTTTCTTT. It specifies CASSLVGGLGTEAFF.

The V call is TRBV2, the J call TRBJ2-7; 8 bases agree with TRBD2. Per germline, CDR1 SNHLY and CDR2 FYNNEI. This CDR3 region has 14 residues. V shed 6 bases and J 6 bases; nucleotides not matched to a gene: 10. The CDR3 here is CASSSGLARSEQYF. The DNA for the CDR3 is TGTGCCAGCAGCTCCGGACTAGCAAGGTCCGAGCAGTACTTC.

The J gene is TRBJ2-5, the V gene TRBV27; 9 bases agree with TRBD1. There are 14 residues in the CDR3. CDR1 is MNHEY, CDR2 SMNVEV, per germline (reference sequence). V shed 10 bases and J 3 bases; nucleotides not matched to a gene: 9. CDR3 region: CATHSDRGEETQYF. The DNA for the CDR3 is TGTGCCACGCACTCCGACAGGGGGGAAGAGACCCAGTACTTC.

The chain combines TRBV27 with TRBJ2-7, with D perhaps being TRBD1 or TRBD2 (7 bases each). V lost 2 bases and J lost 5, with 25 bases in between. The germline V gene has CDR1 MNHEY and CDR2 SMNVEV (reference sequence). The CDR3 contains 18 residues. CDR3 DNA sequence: TGTGCCAGCAGTTTAAGACAGGGTTTAGGCGGGAGTATTCACGAGCAGTACTTC. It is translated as CASSLRQGLGGSIHEQYF.

The CDR3 spells CASIPELWGPEAFF. In DNA form, the CDR3 reads TGTGCCAGCATCCCGGAACTTTGGGGACCTGAAGCTTTCTTT. The rearrangement joins TRBV6-6 to TRBJ1-1, with D possibly being TRBD1 (5 bases). Trimming removed 7 bases at V and 6 bases at J, with 18 bases between. CDR1 is MNHNY and CDR2 is SVGAGI in the germline V gene (reference sequence). This CDR3 has 14 residues.

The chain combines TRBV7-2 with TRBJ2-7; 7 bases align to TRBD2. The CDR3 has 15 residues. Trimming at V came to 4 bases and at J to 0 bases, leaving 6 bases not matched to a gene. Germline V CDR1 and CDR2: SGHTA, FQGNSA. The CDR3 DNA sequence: TGTGCCAGCAGCTCCAAAAGGACTAGCTCCTACGAGCAGTACTTC. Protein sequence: CASSSKRTSSYEQYF.

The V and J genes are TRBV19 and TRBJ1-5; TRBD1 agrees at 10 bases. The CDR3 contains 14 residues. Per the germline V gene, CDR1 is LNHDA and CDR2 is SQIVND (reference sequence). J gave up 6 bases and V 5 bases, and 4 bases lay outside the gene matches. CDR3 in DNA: TGTGCCAGTAGTCGACAGGGGGCGTCTCAGCCCCAGCATTTT. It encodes CASSRQGASQPQHF.

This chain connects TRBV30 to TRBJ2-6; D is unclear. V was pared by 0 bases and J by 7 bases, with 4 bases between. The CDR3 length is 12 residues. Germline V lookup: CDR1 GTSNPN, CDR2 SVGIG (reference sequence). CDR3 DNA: TGTGCCTGGAGTGTACAAGCCAACGTCCTGACTTTC. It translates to CAWSVQANVLTF.

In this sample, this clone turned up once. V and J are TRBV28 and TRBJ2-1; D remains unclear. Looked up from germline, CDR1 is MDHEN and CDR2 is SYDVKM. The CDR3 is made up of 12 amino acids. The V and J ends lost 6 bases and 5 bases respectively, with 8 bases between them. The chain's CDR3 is CASSKWDNEQFF. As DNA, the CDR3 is TGTGCCAGCAGCAAGTGGGACAATGAGCAGTTCTTC.

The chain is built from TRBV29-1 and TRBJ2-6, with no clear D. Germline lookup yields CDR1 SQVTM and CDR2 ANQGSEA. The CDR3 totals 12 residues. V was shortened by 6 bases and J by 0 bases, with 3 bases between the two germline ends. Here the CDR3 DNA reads TGCAGCGTCGCCTCTGGGGCCAACGTCCTGACTTTC. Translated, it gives CSVASGANVLTF.

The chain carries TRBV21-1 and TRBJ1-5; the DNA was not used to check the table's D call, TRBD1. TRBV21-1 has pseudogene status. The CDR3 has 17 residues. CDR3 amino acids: CASSSLRDRVSNQPQHF. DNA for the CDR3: TGTGCCAGCAGCAGCCTCCGGGACAGGGTAAGCAATCAGCCCCAGCATTTT.